This TCR beta chain was sequenced during a study of regulatory T cells in long-lasting Graves disease. Study outcomes and limitations: Whereas around 970 public clonotypes were shared by new patients, persistent patients shared more, at a few thousand. Persistent disease was associated with favored TRBV28 usage and with favored use of TRBJ1-2 and TRBJ2-5.

Worth noting for this clonotype: Its antigen is as yet unknown.

For TCR beta, libraries came from iRepertoire HTBI primers and Arm-PCR of CDR3 regions. TCRdb analysed the multiplex PCR reads with MiXCR anew, one entry per CDR3 protein. The top ten clones hold about a fifth of a sample with 400,000 or so distinct CDR3 sequences, 20% to 25% of them seen once. This CDR3 is 14 amino acids long. Germline CDR1 is MNHNS and CDR2 is SASEGT. V was clipped by 8 bases and J by 5 bases, with 18 bases between them. Time point in this sample: persistent/refractory GD, antithyroid drugs over 5 years with positive TRAb. The authors made the TCR library using RNA they extracted from PBMCs. In each case, Graves' disease was diagnosed per American Thyroid Association guidelines. Staff took 7.5 to 9.5 milliliters of peripheral blood and put it into EDTA tubes.

The material sequenced was peripheral blood mononuclear cells (PBMCs), taken when the disease was refractory, from a patient treated with antithyroid drugs. The receptor was derived from a female donor with Graves disease. V and J are TRBV6-1 and TRBJ2-5; possible D gene TRBD2, 6 bases. The CDR3 sequence: CASDKPGAGETQYF. The CDR3 region has the DNA TGTGCCAGCGACAAGCCCGGGGCGGGGGAGACCCAGTACTTC.